The clone carrying this TCR beta chain was recorded a few times. This sample's TCRbeta library carried unique molecular identifier barcodes. Each CDR3 protein is one row after TCRdb ran MiXCR on the PCR reads. The table has a few hundred thousand distinct CDR3 sequences, about 9.4% seen once. This entry is derived from a study of T-cell reconstitution after alpha-beta-depleted transplantation in children. The CDR3 sequence is 16 residues long. With 0 bases clipped from V and 2 bases from J, the junction kept 4 bases outside the gene matches. Germline assignment: CDR1 SGDLS and CDR2 YYNGEE. The V call is TRBV9, the J call TRBJ2-3, with 9 positions matching TRBD2. The clonotype originates from a human donor who donated a stem cell graft to a child with acute lymphoblastic leukemia. The sequencing used PBMCs from the stem cell graft donor, collected from the stem cell graft. CDR3 region: CASSVGGRDATDTQYF. The DNA of the CDR3 is TGTGCCAGCAGCGTAGGCGGGAGGGATGCCACAGATACGCAGTATTTT. Drawing the rest from reference TRBV9 and TRBJ2-3, the complete variable domain is DSGVTQTPKHLITATGQRVTLRCSPRSGDLSVYWYQQSLDQGLQFLIQYYNGEERAKGNILERFSAQQFPDLHSELNLSSLELGDSALYFCASSVGGRDATDTQYFGPGTRLTVL.